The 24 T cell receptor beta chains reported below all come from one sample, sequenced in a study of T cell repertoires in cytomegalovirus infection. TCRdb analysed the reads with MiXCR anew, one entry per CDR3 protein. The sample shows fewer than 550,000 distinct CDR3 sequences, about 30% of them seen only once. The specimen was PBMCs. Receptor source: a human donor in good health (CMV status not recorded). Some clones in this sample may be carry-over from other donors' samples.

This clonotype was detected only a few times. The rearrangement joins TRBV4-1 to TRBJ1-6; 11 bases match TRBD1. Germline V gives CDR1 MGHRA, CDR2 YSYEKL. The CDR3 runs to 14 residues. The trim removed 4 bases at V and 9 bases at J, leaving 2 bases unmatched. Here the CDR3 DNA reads TGCGCCAGCAGCCCGGGACAGGGGGGTTCACCCCTCCACTTT. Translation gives CASSPGQGGSPLHF.

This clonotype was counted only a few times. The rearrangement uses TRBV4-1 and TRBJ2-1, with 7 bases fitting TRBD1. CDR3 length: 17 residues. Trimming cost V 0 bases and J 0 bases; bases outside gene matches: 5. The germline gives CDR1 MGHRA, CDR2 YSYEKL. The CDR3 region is CASSQERGLSSYNEQFF. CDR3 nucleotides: TGCGCCAGCAGCCAAGAAAGGGGGCTAAGCTCCTACAATGAGCAGTTCTTC.

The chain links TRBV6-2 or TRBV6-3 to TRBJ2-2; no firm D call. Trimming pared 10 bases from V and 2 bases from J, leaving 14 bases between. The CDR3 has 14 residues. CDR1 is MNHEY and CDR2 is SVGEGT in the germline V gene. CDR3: CATDPDLNTGELFF. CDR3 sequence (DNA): TGTGCCACCGATCCGGACCTAAACACCGGGGAGCTGTTTTTT.

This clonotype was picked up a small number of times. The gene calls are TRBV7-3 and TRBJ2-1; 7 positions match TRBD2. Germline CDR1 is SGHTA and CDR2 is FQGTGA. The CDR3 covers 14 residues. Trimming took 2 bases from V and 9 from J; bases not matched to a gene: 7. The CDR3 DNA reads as TGTGCCAGCAGCTTAGCGTTGGGGGAGGGTGAGCAGTTCTTC. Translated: CASSLALGEGEQFF.

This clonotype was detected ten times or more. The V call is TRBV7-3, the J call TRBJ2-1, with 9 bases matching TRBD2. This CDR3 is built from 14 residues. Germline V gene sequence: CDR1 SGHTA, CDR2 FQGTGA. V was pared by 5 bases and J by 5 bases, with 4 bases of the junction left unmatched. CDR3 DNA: TGTGCCAGCAGCCTCAGCGGGGGGAACAATGAGCAGTTCTTC. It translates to CASSLSGGNNEQFF.

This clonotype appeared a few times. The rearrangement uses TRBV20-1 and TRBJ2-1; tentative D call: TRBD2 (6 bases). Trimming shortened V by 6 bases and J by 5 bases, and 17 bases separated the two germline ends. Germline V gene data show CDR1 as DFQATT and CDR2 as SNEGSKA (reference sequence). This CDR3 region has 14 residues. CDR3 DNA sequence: TGCAGTGCATCGGGGTTAGCGGTGGACAATGAGCAGTTCTTC. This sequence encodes CSASGLAVDNEQFF.

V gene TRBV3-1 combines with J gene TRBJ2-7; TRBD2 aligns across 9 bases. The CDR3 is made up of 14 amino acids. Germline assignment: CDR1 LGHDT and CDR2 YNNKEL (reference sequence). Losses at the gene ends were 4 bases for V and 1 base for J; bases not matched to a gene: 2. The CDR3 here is CASSPGLASYEQYV. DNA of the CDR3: TGTGCCAGCAGCCCAGGACTAGCGTCCTACGAGCAGTACGTC.

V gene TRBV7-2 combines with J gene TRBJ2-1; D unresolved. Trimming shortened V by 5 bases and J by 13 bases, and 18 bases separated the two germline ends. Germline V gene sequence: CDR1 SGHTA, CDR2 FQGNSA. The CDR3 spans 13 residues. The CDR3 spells CASSPRTELVQFF. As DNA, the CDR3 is TGTGCCAGCAGCCCTAGGACCGAACTGGTCCAGTTCTTC.

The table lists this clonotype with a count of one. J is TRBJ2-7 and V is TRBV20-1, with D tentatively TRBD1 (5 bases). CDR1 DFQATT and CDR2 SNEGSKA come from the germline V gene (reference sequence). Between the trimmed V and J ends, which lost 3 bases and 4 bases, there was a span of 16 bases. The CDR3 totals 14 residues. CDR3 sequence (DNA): TGCAGTGCTAGTAGTCAGGGATCACTATACGAGCAGTACTTC. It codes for CSASSQGSLYEQYF.

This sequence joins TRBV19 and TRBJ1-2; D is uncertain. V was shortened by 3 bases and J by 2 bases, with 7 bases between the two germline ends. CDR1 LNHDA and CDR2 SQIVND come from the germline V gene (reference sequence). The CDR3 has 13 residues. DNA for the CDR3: TGTGCCAGTAGTATGGTAGGGAACTATGGCTACACCTTC. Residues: CASSMVGNYGYTF.

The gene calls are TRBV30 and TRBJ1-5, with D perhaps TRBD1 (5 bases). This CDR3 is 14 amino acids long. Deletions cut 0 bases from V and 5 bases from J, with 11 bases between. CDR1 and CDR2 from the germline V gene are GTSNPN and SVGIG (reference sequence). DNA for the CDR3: TGTGCCTGGAGTGTACAGACAGTATATCAGCCCCAGCATTTT. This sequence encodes CAWSVQTVYQPQHF.

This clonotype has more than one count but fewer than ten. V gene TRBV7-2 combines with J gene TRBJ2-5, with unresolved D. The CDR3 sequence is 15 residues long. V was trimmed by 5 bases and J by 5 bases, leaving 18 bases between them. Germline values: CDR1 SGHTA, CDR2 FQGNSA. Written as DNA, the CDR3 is TGTGCCAGCAGCCTCCCGCGATCGGGCAGGGAGACCCAGTACTTC. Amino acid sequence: CASSLPRSGRETQYF. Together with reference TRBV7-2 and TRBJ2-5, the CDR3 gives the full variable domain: GAGVSQSPSNKVTEKGKDVELRCDPISGHTALYWYRQSLGQGLEFLIYFQGNSAPDKSGLPSDRFSAERTGGSVSTLTIQRTQQEDSAVYLCASSLPRSGRETQYFGPGTRLLVL.

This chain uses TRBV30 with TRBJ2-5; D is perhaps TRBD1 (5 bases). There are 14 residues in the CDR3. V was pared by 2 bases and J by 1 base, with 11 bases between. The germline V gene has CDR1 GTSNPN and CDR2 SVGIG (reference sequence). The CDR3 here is CAWSRTGSQETQYF. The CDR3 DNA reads TGTGCCTGGAGTCGAACAGGTAGCCAAGAGACCCAGTACTTC.

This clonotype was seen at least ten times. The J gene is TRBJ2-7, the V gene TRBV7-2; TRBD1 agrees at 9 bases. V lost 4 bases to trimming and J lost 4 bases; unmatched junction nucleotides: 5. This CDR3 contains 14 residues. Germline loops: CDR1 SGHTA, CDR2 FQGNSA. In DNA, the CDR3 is TGTGCCAGCAGCTCCCGGGACAGGGATTACGAGCAGTACGTC. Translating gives CASSSRDRDYEQYV.

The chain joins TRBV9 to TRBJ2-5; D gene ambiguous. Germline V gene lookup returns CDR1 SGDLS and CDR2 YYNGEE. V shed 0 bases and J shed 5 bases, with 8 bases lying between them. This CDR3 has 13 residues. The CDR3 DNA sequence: TGTGCCAGCAGCGTAGACGCTTTGGAGACCCAGTACTTC. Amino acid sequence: CASSVDALETQYF.

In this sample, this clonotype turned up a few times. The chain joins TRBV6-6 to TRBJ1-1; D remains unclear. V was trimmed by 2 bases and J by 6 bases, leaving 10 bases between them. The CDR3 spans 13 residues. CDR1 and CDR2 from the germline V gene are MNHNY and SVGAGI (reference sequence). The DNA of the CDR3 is TGTGCCAGCAGTTACAGCGGAGCGGCTGAAGCTTTCTTT. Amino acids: CASSYSGAAEAFF.

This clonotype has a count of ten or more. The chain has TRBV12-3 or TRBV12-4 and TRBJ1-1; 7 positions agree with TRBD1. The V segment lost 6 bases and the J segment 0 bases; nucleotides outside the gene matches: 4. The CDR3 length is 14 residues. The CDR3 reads CASRTGVVNTEAFF. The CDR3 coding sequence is TGTGCCAGCAGAACAGGGGTTGTGAACACTGAAGCTTTCTTT.

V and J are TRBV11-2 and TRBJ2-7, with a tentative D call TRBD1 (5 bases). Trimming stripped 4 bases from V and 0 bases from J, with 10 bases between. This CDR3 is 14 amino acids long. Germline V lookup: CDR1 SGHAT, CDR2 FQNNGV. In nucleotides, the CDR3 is TGTGCCAGCAGCTCGACAGATACCTCCTACGAGCAGTACGTC. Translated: CASSSTDTSYEQYV.

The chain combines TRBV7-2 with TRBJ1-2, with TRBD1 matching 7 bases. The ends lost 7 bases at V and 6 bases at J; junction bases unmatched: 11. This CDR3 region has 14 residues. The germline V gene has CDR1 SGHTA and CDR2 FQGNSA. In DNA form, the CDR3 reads TGTGCCAGCAACCTACAGACAGGGACCCATGGCTACACCTTC. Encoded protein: CASNLQTGTHGYTF.

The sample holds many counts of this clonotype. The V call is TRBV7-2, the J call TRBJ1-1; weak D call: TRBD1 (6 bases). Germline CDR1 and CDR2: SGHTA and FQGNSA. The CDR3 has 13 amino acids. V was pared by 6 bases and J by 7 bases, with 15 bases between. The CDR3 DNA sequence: TGTGCCAGCAGTACCCACCAGGGGTTTGAAGCTTTCTTT. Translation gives CASSTHQGFEAFF.

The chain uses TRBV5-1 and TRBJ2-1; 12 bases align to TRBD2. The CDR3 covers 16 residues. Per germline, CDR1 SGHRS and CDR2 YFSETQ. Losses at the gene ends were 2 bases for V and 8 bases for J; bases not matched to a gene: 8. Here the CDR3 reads CASSFGLAGTADEQFF. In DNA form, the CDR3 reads TGCGCCAGCAGCTTCGGACTAGCGGGGACGGCGGATGAGCAGTTCTTC.

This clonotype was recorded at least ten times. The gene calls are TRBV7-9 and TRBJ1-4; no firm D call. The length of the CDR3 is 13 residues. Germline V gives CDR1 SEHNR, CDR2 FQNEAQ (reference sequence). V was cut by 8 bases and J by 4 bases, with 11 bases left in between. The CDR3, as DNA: TGTGCCAGCCACCGGGATCATAATGAAAAACTGTTTTTT. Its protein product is CASHRDHNEKLFF.

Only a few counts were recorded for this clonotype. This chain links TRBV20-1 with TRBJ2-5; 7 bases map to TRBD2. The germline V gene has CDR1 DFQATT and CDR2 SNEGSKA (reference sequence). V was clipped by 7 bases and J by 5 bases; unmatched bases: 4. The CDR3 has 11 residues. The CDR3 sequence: CSVAGAETQYF. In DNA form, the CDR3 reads TGCAGTGTCGCGGGAGCTGAGACCCAGTACTTC.

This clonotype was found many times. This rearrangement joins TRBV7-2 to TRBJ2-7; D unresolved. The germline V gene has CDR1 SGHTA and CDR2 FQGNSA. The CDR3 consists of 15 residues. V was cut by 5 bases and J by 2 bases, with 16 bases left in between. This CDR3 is CASSLAVTETYEQYF. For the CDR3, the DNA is TGTGCCAGCAGCCTCGCCGTTACAGAAACCTACGAGCAGTACTTC.